This T cell receptor (beta chain) emerged from a study of radiotherapy plus CTLA-4 blockade in lung cancer. This clone was counted a few times. Data came from immunoSEQ multiplex PCR; TCRdb stores just in-frame clones and leaves some out. The sample shows 60,000 or so clones, over 65% of them seen only once. CDR1 and CDR2 from the germline V gene are MGHDK and SYGVNS. V lost 1 base and J 3 bases, leaving 13 bases between the germline ends. The CDR3 sequence is 16 residues long. The clonotype originates from a human donor with non-small cell lung cancer who had a partial response to radiotherapy plus ipilimumab. Material: peripheral blood, obtained from a patient treated with radiotherapy plus ipilimumab. This chain joins TRBV25-1 and TRBJ2-4, with D possibly matching TRBD1 (5 bases). For the CDR3, the DNA is TGTGCCAGCAGTGAATTAGGGGATCTGAGCAAAAACATTCAGTACTTC. Protein product: CASSELGDLSKNIQYF.